This T cell receptor (beta chain) comes out of a study of CD8+ T cells in alopecia areata. Study as a whole: The percentage of affected scalp area served as the score of severity for treated patients. Whole-study results and caveats: Having just one nonresponder leaves the connection between baseline CD8+ expansion and response unresolved.

Sample treatment: oral pan-JAK inhibitor, 5-10 mg twice daily. After isolation, RNA underwent reverse transcription to generate cDNA as the sequencing template. The assay was immunoSEQ multiplex PCR, and TCRdb's table has in-frame clones only and misses some. In the table there are some 120,000 clones, around 63% of which are singletons. The germline V gene encodes CDR1 MNHNY and CDR2 SVGAGI (reference sequence). Trimming shortened V by 6 bases and J by 5 bases, and 16 bases separated the two germline ends. The CDR3 runs to 14 residues. This clone was observed a few times. Antigen unknown. The input for sequencing was CD4+ T cells sorted from blood, taken at week 4, from a patient treated with tofacitinib. V and J are TRBV6-6 and TRBJ1-2; a weak D match, TRBD1 (5 bases). The receptor comes from a human donor with alopecia areata. The CDR3 spells CASRQTVSSYGYTF. The DNA for the CDR3 is TGTGCCAGCAGGCAGACAGTGTCGAGTTATGGCTACACCTTC.